This T cell receptor (beta chain) was observed in a study of T cells in narcolepsy. Data came from immunoSEQ multiplex PCR; TCRdb stores just in-frame clones and leaves some out. The repertoire includes approximately 11,000 clones, about 94% of them detected once, and about 1.1% sits in the top ten. CDR1 and CDR2 from the germline V gene are SEHNR and FQNEAQ (reference sequence). This CDR3 spans 13 amino acids. V lost 1 base and J lost 10, with 8 bases in between. The chain employs TRBV7-9 and TRBJ1-6; possible D gene TRBD1, 5 bases. Sequencing was carried out using CD45RA- memory CD4+ T cells from PBMCs. The sequence came from a human donor with narcolepsy. CDR3 protein: CASSLDWGSPLHF. The CDR3 DNA reads TGTGCCAGCAGCTTAGATTGGGGGTCACCCCTCCACTTT.